These 30 T cell receptor beta chains originate from one sample sequenced in a study of neurological immune-mediated disorders. TCRdb itself ran the 5' RACE reads through MiXCR, one entry per CDR3 protein. The sample shows about 62,000 distinct CDR3 sequences, 3% to 4% of them seen only once. Material: PBMCs. Receptor source: a woman aged 50 to 65 with multiple sclerosis.

This clonotype was observed many times. The chain carries TRBV5-1 and TRBJ1-2; tentatively, D is TRBD1 (5 bases). The V and J ends lost 5 bases and 4 bases respectively, with 12 bases between them. The CDR3 has 13 amino acids. Germline V lookup: CDR1 SGHRS, CDR2 YFSETQ. The CDR3 nucleotides are TGCGCCAGCAGTTCTGACAGCTCCTATGGCTACACCTTC. It specifies CASSSDSSYGYTF.

This clonotype was counted many times. V is TRBV5-1 and J is TRBJ2-5; no reliable D call. This CDR3 region has 12 residues. With 3 bases removed from V and 1 base from J, the gap between germline ends came to 4 bases. Looked up from germline, CDR1 is SGHRS and CDR2 is YFSETQ. The CDR3 here is CASSSIQETQYF. Written as DNA, the CDR3 is TGCGCCAGCAGCTCCATCCAAGAGACCCAGTACTTC.

This clonotype was observed many times. The chain links TRBV11-1 to TRBJ2-3; 9 bases align to TRBD1. The CDR3 runs to 14 residues. Germline-derived CDR1 and CDR2 are SGHAT and FQDESV (reference sequence). Trimming removed 4 bases from V and 6 bases from J; junction bases left unmatched: 5. The CDR3 loop is CASSSGQGSDTQYF. The CDR3 nucleotides are TGTGCCAGCAGCTCCGGACAGGGGAGTGATACGCAGTATTTT.

This clonotype was observed at least ten times. The chain has TRBV20-1 and TRBJ2-3; D not resolved. The CDR3 contains 16 residues. Germline CDR1 and CDR2: DFQATT and SNEGSKA (reference sequence). The V gene lost 3 bases and the J gene lost 5 bases, with 21 bases spanning the gap. DNA of the CDR3: TGCAGTGCTAGGGCGTTTATCGGAGAAGGAAGAGATACGCAGTATTTT. Residues: CSARAFIGEGRDTQYF.

This clonotype was found many times. V and J are TRBV5-1 and TRBJ2-7; perhaps D is TRBD1 or TRBD2 (5 bases each). The ends were cut back, 4 bases at V and 5 bases at J, with 25 bases in the middle. The CDR3 is 17 amino acids. Germline CDR1 is SGHRS and CDR2 is YFSETQ. The CDR3 region is CASSRIPLRDRSDEQYF. CDR3 nucleotides: TGCGCCAGCAGCCGCATACCACTGAGGGACCGCTCGGACGAGCAGTACTTC.

This clonotype was observed at least ten times. The chain couples TRBV5-1 to TRBJ1-2; D not resolved. CDR3 length equals 12 residues. V was clipped by 7 bases and J by 6 bases, with 13 bases between them. Germline-derived CDR1 and CDR2 are SGHRS and YFSETQ. CDR3 residues: CASLDRGNGYTF. Written as DNA, the CDR3 is TGCGCCAGCTTGGACCGTGGGAATGGCTACACCTTC.

This clonotype showed up many times. The J gene is TRBJ1-2, the V gene TRBV5-1; no firm D call. This CDR3 comprises 13 residues. Germline V gene sequence: CDR1 SGHRS, CDR2 YFSETQ. V lost 2 bases to trimming and J lost 2 bases, with 7 bases between them. Here the CDR3 DNA reads TGCGCCAGCAGCTTAGAACCCAACTATGGCTACACCTTC. Residues: CASSLEPNYGYTF.

This clonotype was seen many times. The chain has TRBV24-1 and TRBJ1-5; no reliable D call. The CDR3 runs to 16 residues. V was cut by 5 bases and J by 0 bases, with 13 bases left in between. Germline assignment: CDR1 KGHDR and CDR2 SFDVKD. CDR3 sequence reads: CATSGTDGYSNQPQHF. The CDR3, as DNA: TGTGCCACCAGTGGCACGGACGGTTATAGCAATCAGCCCCAGCATTTT.

The table lists this clonotype with many counts. This chain connects TRBV9 to TRBJ2-3, with D maybe TRBD1 (5 bases). Germline V gene sequence: CDR1 SGDLS, CDR2 YYNGEE. The CDR3 consists of 15 residues. The V gene lost 0 bases and the J gene lost 2 bases, with 10 bases spanning the gap. CDR3: CASSVDRTITDTQYF. The CDR3 DNA sequence: TGTGCCAGCAGCGTAGACAGGACAATCACAGATACGCAGTATTTT.

This clonotype was recorded at least ten times. This chain connects TRBV27 to TRBJ2-7, with D possibly TRBD2 on 7 matching bases. V was cut by 2 bases and J by 6 bases, with 11 bases left in between. The CDR3 has 13 residues. Germline V gives CDR1 MNHEY, CDR2 SMNVEV (reference sequence). The CDR3 nucleotides read TGTGCCAGCAGTTTAGCGGGGGCCCGCGAGCAGTACTTC. Translated: CASSLAGAREQYF.

In its sample, this clonotype was seen a few times. The chain uses TRBV19 and TRBJ2-1, with no clear D. The CDR3 consists of 12 residues. Germline V gene data show CDR1 as LNHDA and CDR2 as SQIVND (reference sequence). The V and J ends lost 4 bases and 4 bases respectively, with 5 bases between them. The CDR3 nucleotides are TGTGCCAGTAGTAACCGTTACAATGAGCAGTTCTTC. Translating it yields CASSNRYNEQFF.

This clonotype was counted many times. V and J are TRBV20-1 and TRBJ2-2; 8 bases map to TRBD1. Germline V gene lookup returns CDR1 DFQATT and CDR2 SNEGSKA (reference sequence). The V and J ends lost 6 bases and 6 bases, in that order; junction bases with no gene match: 6. There are 13 residues in the CDR3. This chain's CDR3 is CSARRGRAGELFF. CDR3 sequence (DNA): TGCAGTGCCCGCAGGGGGCGGGCCGGGGAGCTGTTTTTT.

This clonotype showed up many times. V is TRBV5-5 and J is TRBJ2-1; a weak D match, TRBD2 (5 bases). V was shortened by 5 bases and J by 5 bases, with 8 bases between the two germline ends. Germline CDR1 is SGHKS and CDR2 is YYEKEE (reference sequence). The CDR3 has 12 residues. DNA of the CDR3: TGTGCCAGCAGTTACGGGAACAATGAGCAGTTCTTC. This translates into CASSYGNNEQFF.

CDR3 sequence: CASSPRQGGRETQYF. The CDR3 nucleotides are TGTGCCAGCAGCCCCCGACAGGGGGGGCGAGAGACCCAGTACTTC. The V gene is TRBV28, the J gene TRBJ2-5; 9 bases are shared with TRBD1. This CDR3 has 15 amino acids. Germline CDR1 reads MDHEN; CDR2 reads SYDVKM. The V and J ends lost 6 bases and 4 bases, in that order; junction bases with no gene match: 9.

This clonotype was found many times. The chain links TRBV29-1 to TRBJ2-3; no reliable D call. V lost 4 bases to trimming and J lost 1 base, with 12 bases between them. The CDR3 contains 14 residues. Germline V CDR1 and CDR2: SQVTM, ANQGSEA. In DNA form, the CDR3 reads TGCAGCGTTGGAGGCGAGTGGGGCACAGATACGCAGTATTTT. Translation: CSVGGEWGTDTQYF.

This clonotype was seen repeatedly, ten times or more. This sequence joins TRBV6-5 and TRBJ1-4; 9 bases map to TRBD1. Looked up from germline, CDR1 is MNHEY and CDR2 is SVGAGI. J gave up 8 bases and V 5 bases, and 6 bases lay outside the gene matches. CDR3 length: 14 residues. CDR3 sequence reads: CASSDRDRAEKLFF. CDR3 coding DNA: TGTGCCAGCAGTGACCGGGACAGGGCAGAAAAACTGTTTTTT.

The rearrangement links TRBV7-2 to TRBJ2-3; TRBD2 agrees at 14 bases. This CDR3 contains 13 residues. Per the germline V gene, CDR1 is SGHTA and CDR2 is FQGNSA. V shed 4 bases and J 14 bases; nucleotides not matched to a gene: 5. DNA of the CDR3: TGTGCCAGCAGCTCGGGACTAGCGGGAGAGCGGTATTTT. It yields the protein CASSSGLAGERYF. Together with reference TRBV7-2 and TRBJ2-3, the CDR3 gives the full variable domain: GAGVSQSPSNKVTEKGKDVELRCDPISGHTALYWYRQSLGQGLEFLIYFQGNSAPDKSGLPSDRFSAERTGGSVSTLTIQRTQQEDSAVYLCASSSGLAGERYFGPGTRLTVL.

In its sample, this clonotype was seen many times. The chain couples TRBV5-1 to TRBJ2-3; D uncertain. This CDR3 has 14 residues. Trimming took 1 base from V and 3 from J, leaving 9 bases between them. The V gene's germline CDR1 is SGHRS and CDR2 YFSETQ. The CDR3 DNA sequence: TGCGCCAGCAGCTTGTTGATCGAGACAGATACGCAGTATTTT. Translation gives CASSLLIETDTQYF. The full variable domain, with the rest looked up from reference TRBV5-1 and TRBJ2-3, is KAGVTQTPRYLIKTRGQQVTLSCSPISGHRSVSWYQQTPGQGLQFLFEYFSETQRNKGNFPGRFSGRQFSNSRSEMNVSTLELGDSALYLCASSLLIETDTQYFGPGTRLTVL.

This clonotype was counted ten times or more. The CDR3, as DNA: TGTGCCAGCAGTCAAACCCTACAGGGGGCAACTGAAGCTTTCTTT. Protein sequence: CASSQTLQGATEAFF. This chain uses TRBV7-2 with TRBJ1-1; TRBD1 matches at 9 bases. V was pared by 6 bases and J by 5 bases, with 10 bases of the junction left unmatched. The CDR3 length is 15 residues. Germline V gene lookup returns CDR1 SGHTA and CDR2 FQGNSA.

This clonotype was counted ten times or more. The V call is TRBV6-2 or TRBV6-3, the J call TRBJ2-7, with TRBD2 identical over 7 bases. Germline-derived CDR1 and CDR2 are MNHEY and SVGEGT. With 6 bases clipped from V and 3 bases from J, the junction kept 5 bases outside the gene matches. The CDR3 spans 13 residues. CDR3 nucleotide sequence: TGTGCCAGCAGCGGACTAGAGAACTACGAGCAGTACTTC. Its protein product is CASSGLENYEQYF.

This clonotype was seen ten or more times. This rearrangement joins TRBV7-2 to TRBJ2-1; the D gene is possibly TRBD2 (6 bases). The CDR3 is made up of 12 amino acids. Germline CDR1 and CDR2: SGHTA and FQGNSA. Trimming shortened V by 4 bases and J by 12 bases, and 13 bases separated the two germline ends. The CDR3 is CASSSSGDWQFF. The CDR3 DNA reads TGTGCCAGCAGCTCAAGTGGGGACTGGCAGTTCTTC.

This clonotype was seen repeatedly, ten times or more. The V call is TRBV5-1, the J call TRBJ1-1, with a tentative D call TRBD1 (6 bases). Per germline, CDR1 SGHRS and CDR2 YFSETQ. This CDR3 contains 15 residues. Trimming stripped 0 bases from V and 1 base from J, with 10 bases between. The CDR3 reads CASSLVGARNTEAFF. In DNA form, the CDR3 reads TGCGCCAGCAGCTTGGTGGGGGCACGGAACACTGAAGCTTTCTTT. Filled out from reference TRBV5-1 and TRBJ1-1, the complete variable domain reads KAGVTQTPRYLIKTRGQQVTLSCSPISGHRSVSWYQQTPGQGLQFLFEYFSETQRNKGNFPGRFSGRQFSNSRSEMNVSTLELGDSALYLCASSLVGARNTEAFFGQGTRLTVV.

This clonotype was observed a handful of times. The chain is built from TRBV9 and TRBJ2-1; TRBD2 matches at 9 bases. Germline loops: CDR1 SGDLS, CDR2 YYNGEE. V lost 0 bases to trimming and J lost 5 bases; unmatched junction nucleotides: 9. There are 17 residues in the CDR3. The DNA of the CDR3 is TGTGCCAGCAGCGTAGCCGGGACTAGCCTATACCACAATGAGCAGTTCTTC. This translates into CASSVAGTSLYHNEQFF.

This clonotype was counted ten times or more. The chain employs TRBV28 and TRBJ1-3; TRBD1 aligns across 7 bases. Germline trimming cut 8 bases from V and 8 bases from J; bases unmatched to any gene: 3. Germline CDR1 MDHEN, CDR2 SYDVKM. The CDR3 is 11 residues long. The CDR3, as DNA: TGTGCCAGCGATCAGGGGGACACCATATATTTT. Translated, it gives CASDQGDTIYF.

The V and J genes are TRBV18 and TRBJ2-3; D is uncertain. The CDR3 is made up of 16 amino acids. CDR1 and CDR2 (germline): KGHSH, LQKENI. V was clipped by 3 bases and J by 0 bases, with 13 bases between them. The chain's CDR3 is CASSPTSSLSTDTQYF. The CDR3 region has the DNA TGTGCCAGCTCACCTACCAGTTCTCTTAGCACAGATACGCAGTATTTT.

This clonotype has ten or more counts. The J gene is TRBJ2-1, the V gene TRBV20-1; D perhaps matches TRBD1 (5 bases). Germline V gene lookup returns CDR1 DFQATT and CDR2 SNEGSKA (reference sequence). The germline V and J ends were trimmed by 6 bases and 0 bases, with 9 bases remaining between them. The CDR3 totals 13 residues. The CDR3 DNA sequence: TGCAGTGCAGAGACAGACTCCTACAATGAGCAGTTCTTC. Its translation is CSAETDSYNEQFF.

This clonotype occurred many times. The chain links TRBV14 to TRBJ2-1; D is uncertain. Trimming stripped 6 bases from V and 10 bases from J, with 10 bases between. In germline, CDR1 is SGHDN, CDR2 FVKESK. This CDR3 has 11 amino acids. The CDR3 nucleotides read TGTGCCAGCAGTAACCTGCGGGAGCAGTTCTTC. Its translation: CASSNLREQFF.

This clonotype showed up many times. V and J are TRBV19 and TRBJ2-1, with no clear D. The V end was cut by 5 bases, the J end by 10 bases, with 9 bases between. The CDR3 covers 11 residues. Looked up from germline, CDR1 is LNHDA and CDR2 is SQIVND (reference sequence). CDR3: CASSSSDEQFF. In DNA, the CDR3 is TGTGCCAGTAGTTCGTCTGACGAGCAGTTCTTC.

This clonotype was seen repeatedly, ten times or more. The chain recombines TRBV12-3 or TRBV12-4 with TRBJ1-2, with D tentatively TRBD1 (5 bases). V lost 6 bases and J lost 8, with 13 bases in between. This CDR3 is built from 12 residues. The CDR3 bases are TGTGCCAGCAGGCCCGGGACGAGCGGCTACACCTTC. As protein: CASRPGTSGYTF.

The chain has TRBV6-1 and TRBJ2-1; 11 nucleotides line up with TRBD2. J was trimmed by 9 bases and V by 6 bases; bases with no gene match: 10. The germline V gene has CDR1 MNHNS and CDR2 SASEGT. This CDR3 is built from 15 residues. The CDR3 DNA is TGTGCCAGCAGCCGGGGGCTAGCGGGAGGTGGTGAGCAGTTCTTC. This gives the protein CASSRGLAGGGEQFF.